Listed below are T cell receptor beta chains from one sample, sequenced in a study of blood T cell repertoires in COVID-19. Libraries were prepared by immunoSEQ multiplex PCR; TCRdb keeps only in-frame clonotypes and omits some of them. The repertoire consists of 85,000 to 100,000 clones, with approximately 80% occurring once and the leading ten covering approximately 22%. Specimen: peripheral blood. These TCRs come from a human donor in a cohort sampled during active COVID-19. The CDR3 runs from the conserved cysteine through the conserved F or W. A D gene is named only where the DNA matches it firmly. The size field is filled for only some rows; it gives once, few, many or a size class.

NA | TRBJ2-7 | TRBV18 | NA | CASSPRADPQNYEQYF | TGTGCCAGCTCACCGAGGGCGGACCCTCAGAACTACGAGCAGTACTTC
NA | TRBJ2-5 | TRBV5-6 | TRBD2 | CASSFQILAGGNRETQYF | TGTGCCAGCAGCTTTCAGATACTAGCGGGGGGGAATCGAGAGACCCAGTACTTC
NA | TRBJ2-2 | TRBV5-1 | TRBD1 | CASSGMSRDRGGNTGELFF | TGCGCCAGCAGCGGGATGTCCCGGGACAGGGGCGGGAACACCGGGGAGCTGTTTTTT
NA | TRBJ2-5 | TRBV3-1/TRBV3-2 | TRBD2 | CASSQDIGAGAGETQYF | TGTGCCAGCAGCCAAGATATTGGAGCGGGGGCGGGGGAGACCCAGTACTTC
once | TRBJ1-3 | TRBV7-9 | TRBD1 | CASSSRQGNSGNTIYF | TGTGCCAGCAGCTCCCGACAGGGGAACTCTGGAAACACCATATATTTT
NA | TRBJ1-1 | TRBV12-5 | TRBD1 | CASAPGTVLMNTEAFF | TGTGCTAGTGCCCCGGGGACAGTTCTAATGAACACTGAAGCTTTCTTT
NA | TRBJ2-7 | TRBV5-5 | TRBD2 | CASRSLAGVLSYEQYF | TGTGCCAGCAGATCACTAGCGGGAGTCCTCTCCTACGAGCAGTACTTC
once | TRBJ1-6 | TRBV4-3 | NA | CASSQDTAANRMNSPLHF | TGCGCCAGCAGCCAAGATACGGCGGCCAATCGGATGAATTCACCCCTCCACTTT
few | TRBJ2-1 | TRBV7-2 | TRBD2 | CASSWDYRVEQFF | TGTGCCAGCAGCTGGGACTATCGAGTTGAGCAGTTCTTC
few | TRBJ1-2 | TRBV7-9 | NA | CASSPTTNYGYTF | TGTGCCAGCAGCCCGACAACTAACTATGGCTACACCTTC
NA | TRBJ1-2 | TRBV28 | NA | CASSSGYYGYTF | TGTGCCAGCAGCTCAGGGTACTATGGCTACACCTTC
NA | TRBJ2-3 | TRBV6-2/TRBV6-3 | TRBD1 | CASSYDAEGATSTDTQYF | TGTGCCAGCAGTTACGACGCTGAGGGGGCAACTAGCACAGATACGCAGTATTTT